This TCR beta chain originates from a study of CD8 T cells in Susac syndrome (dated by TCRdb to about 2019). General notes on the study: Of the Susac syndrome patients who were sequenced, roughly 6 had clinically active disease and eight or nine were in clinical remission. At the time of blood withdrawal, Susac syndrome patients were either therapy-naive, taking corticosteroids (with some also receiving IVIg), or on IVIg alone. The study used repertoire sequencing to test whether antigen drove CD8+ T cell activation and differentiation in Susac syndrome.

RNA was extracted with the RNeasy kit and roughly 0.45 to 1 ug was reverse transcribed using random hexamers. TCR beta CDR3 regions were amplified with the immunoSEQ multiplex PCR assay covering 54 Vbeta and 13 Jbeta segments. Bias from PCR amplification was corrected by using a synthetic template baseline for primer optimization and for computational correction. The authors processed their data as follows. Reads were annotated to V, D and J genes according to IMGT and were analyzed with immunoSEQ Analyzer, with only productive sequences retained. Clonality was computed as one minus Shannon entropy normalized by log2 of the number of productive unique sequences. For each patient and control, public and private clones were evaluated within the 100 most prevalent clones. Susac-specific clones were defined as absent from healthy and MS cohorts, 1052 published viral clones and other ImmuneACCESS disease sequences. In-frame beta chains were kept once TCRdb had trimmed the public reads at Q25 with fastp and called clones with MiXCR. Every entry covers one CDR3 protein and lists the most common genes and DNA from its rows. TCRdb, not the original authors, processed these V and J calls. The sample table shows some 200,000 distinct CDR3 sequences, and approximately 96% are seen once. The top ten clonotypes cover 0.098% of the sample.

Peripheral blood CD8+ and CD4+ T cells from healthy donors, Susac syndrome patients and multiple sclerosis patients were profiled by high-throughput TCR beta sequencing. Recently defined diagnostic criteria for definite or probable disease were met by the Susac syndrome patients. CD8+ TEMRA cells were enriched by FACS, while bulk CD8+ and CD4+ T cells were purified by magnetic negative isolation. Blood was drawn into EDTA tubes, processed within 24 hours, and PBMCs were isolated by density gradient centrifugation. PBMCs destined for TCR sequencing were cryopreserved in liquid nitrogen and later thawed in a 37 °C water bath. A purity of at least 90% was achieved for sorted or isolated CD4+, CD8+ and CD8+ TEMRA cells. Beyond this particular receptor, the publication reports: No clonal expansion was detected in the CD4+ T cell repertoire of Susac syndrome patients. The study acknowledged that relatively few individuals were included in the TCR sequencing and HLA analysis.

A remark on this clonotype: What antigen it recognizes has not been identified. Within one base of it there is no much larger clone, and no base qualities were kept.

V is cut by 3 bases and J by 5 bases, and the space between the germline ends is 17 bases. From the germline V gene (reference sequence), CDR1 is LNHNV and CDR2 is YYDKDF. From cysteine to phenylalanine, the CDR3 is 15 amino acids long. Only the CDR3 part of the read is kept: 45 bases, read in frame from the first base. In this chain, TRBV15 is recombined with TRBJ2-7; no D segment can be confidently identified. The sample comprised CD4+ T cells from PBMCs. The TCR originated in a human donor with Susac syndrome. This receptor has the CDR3 CATSSQDGTYDEQYF. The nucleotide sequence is TGTGCCACCAGCAGCCAGGACGGAACGTACGACGAGCAGTACTTC. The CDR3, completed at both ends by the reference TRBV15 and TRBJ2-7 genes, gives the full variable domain DAMVIQNPRYQVTQFGKPVTLSCSQTLNHNVMYWYQQKSSQAPKLLFHYYDKDFNNEADTPDNFQSRRPNTSFCFLDIRSPGLGDTAMYLCATSSQDGTYDEQYFGPGTRLTVT.